Following are 10 T cell receptor beta chains from one sample sequenced in a study of blood T cell repertoires in COVID-19. Using immunoSEQ multiplex PCR, the repertoire was profiled, and TCRdb retains in-frame clones only, with some absent. The sample has approximately 220,000 clones; about four fifths are singletons. Sequenced input: peripheral blood. These receptors were taken from a woman between 65 and 79 years old with acute or convalescent COVID-19.

V is TRBV7-9 and J is TRBJ2-1; weak D call: TRBD1 (6 bases). Trimming pared 3 bases from V and 4 bases from J, leaving 10 bases between. Germline assignment: CDR1 SEHNR and CDR2 FQNEAQ (reference sequence). This CDR3 is 14 amino acids long. The CDR3 DNA is TGTGCCAGCAGCTTCGGACAGTTATACAATGAGCAGTTCTTC. Residues: CASSFGQLYNEQFF.

The chain combines TRBV4-2 with TRBJ1-2, with 8 nucleotides matching TRBD1. The J segment lost 7 bases and the V segment lost 0 bases, leaving 10 bases of the junction unmatched. This CDR3 spans 16 amino acids. Germline V gives CDR1 LGHNA, CDR2 YNFKEQ. CDR3: CASSQDRSQGASGYTF. The CDR3 DNA sequence: TGTGCCAGCAGCCAAGATAGGTCGCAGGGGGCGAGTGGCTACACCTTC.

This chain links TRBV5-1 with TRBJ2-7, with 13 bases that match TRBD2. The germline V gene has CDR1 SGHRS and CDR2 YFSETQ. CDR3 length: 15 amino acids. Trimming cost V 4 bases and J 6 bases; bases outside gene matches: 7. The CDR3 coding sequence is TGCGCCAGCAGCCAACTAGCGGGGGGGCTGAGCGAGCAGTACTTC. Amino acid sequence: CASSQLAGGLSEQYF.

The gene calls are TRBV19 and TRBJ1-5; 7 bases agree with TRBD1. V trimming: 5 bases; J trimming: 4 bases; junction bases outside the gene matches: 11. This CDR3 is built from 16 residues. The V gene's germline CDR1 is LNHDA and CDR2 SQIVND (reference sequence). CDR3 protein: CASSGSPGQTNQPQHF. The CDR3 nucleotides are TGTGCCAGTAGTGGCTCACCGGGACAGACAAATCAGCCCCAGCATTTT.

This clone was found many times. The DNA of the CDR3 is TGTGCCACCACCGGGGGATCCAAAAACATTCAGTACTTC. Its translation is CATTGGSKNIQYF. The chain combines TRBV13 with TRBJ2-4; a weak D match, TRBD2 (6 bases). V was shortened by 10 bases and J by 2 bases, with 12 bases between the two germline ends. CDR3 length equals 13 residues. Germline values: CDR1 PRHDT, CDR2 FYEKMQ (reference sequence).

The chain joins TRBV6-5 to TRBJ2-5; 8 bases line up with TRBD2. The CDR3 has 15 residues. Trimming removed 2 bases from V and 1 base from J; junction bases left unmatched: 3. The germline V gene encodes CDR1 MNHEY and CDR2 SVGAGI. The CDR3 sequence: CASSYGRGVQETQYF. The CDR3 nucleotides are TGTGCCAGCAGTTACGGGCGGGGGGTCCAAGAGACCCAGTACTTC.

This chain connects TRBV5-1 to TRBJ1-2, with 9 bases identical to TRBD1. The ends lost 2 bases at V and 4 bases at J; junction bases unmatched: 3. The CDR3 runs 14 residues. Germline CDR1 is SGHRS and CDR2 is YFSETQ. The chain's CDR3 is CASSLGQGSYGYTF. Here the CDR3 DNA reads TGCGCCAGCAGCTTAGGACAGGGGAGCTATGGCTACACCTTC.

The genes are TRBV7-2 and TRBJ2-7, with D perhaps TRBD2 (7 bases). The V end lost 8 bases, the J end lost 0 bases, and 14 bases lay between the germline ends. The CDR3 has 14 amino acids. The V gene's germline CDR1 is SGHTA and CDR2 FQGNSA. The CDR3 protein is CASREGGSSYEQYF. DNA of the CDR3: TGTGCCAGCCGTGAGGGGGGGAGCTCCTACGAGCAGTACTTC.

The chain carries TRBV9 and TRBJ1-1; TRBD1 aligns across 8 bases. The CDR3 runs to 15 residues. Germline trimming cut 4 bases from V and 3 bases from J; bases unmatched to any gene: 8. Germline CDR1 SGDLS, CDR2 YYNGEE. The CDR3 sequence: CASSTRTGSDTEAFF. In nucleotides, the CDR3 is TGTGCCAGCAGCACTCGGACAGGGAGCGACACTGAAGCTTTCTTT.

This sequence joins TRBV7-9 and TRBJ1-1, with 9 nucleotides matching TRBD1. Germline V gives CDR1 SEHNR, CDR2 FQNEAQ (reference sequence). This CDR3 spans 16 amino acids. Trimming cost V 1 base and J 5 bases; bases outside gene matches: 8. The DNA for the CDR3 is TGTGCCAGCAGCTTAGTCCCCCGGGACAGGGAAACTGAAGCTTTCTTT. This translates into CASSLVPRDRETEAFF.